Reported below is one T cell receptor beta chain. At one of its ends the junction is not consistent with the germline gene, which may arise from a read error. Genomic DNA, serving as template, underwent TCR beta VDJ and CDR3 profiling. Each CDR3 protein gets one entry after TCRdb re-called the reads with MiXCR. The sample has about 220,000 distinct CDR3 sequences, roughly 35% seen once. The sample belongs to a study of CD8+CD57+ T cells in acquired aplastic anemia. This CDR3 is built from 12 residues. The V gene's germline CDR1 is KGHDR and CDR2 SFDVKD. The sequence derives from a human donor in good health, serving as a control. Sequencing input: sorted CD4+, CD8+, or CD8+CD57+ T cells (not recorded which) from PBMCs. This chain connects TRBV24-1 to TRBJ2-3; D may be TRBD1 or TRBD2 (5 bases each). The CDR3 here is CTTGTSTDTQYF. The CDR3, as DNA: TGTACCACCGGGACCAGCACAGATACGCAGTATTTT.